These T cell receptor beta chains were read from a single sample in a study of blood T cell repertoires in COVID-19. The protocol was immunoSEQ multiplex PCR, while the TCRdb copy is restricted to in-frame clones and leaves out a portion. The sample records 80,000 to 95,000 clones, roughly 86% being singletons. The material sequenced was peripheral blood. These receptors were obtained from a human donor in a cohort sampled during active COVID-19. CDR3s include the opening cysteine and the closing phenylalanine or tryptophan. The order of the fields is CDR3 protein, CDR3 DNA, D gene, J gene, V gene, clone size. A D gene is named only where the DNA matches it firmly. Only part of the rows carry a size: once, few, many, or a class if the clone is expanded.

CAWSSTGGNQPQHF	TGTGCCTGGAGTTCGACAGGCGGGAATCAGCCCCAGCATTTT	NA	TRBJ1-5	TRBV30	once
CASSLGGMRSNQPQHF	TGTGCCAGCAGTTTAGGGGGGATGCGGAGCAATCAGCCCCAGCATTTT	NA	TRBJ1-5	TRBV28	NA
CAWSSRGQYYGYTF	TGTGCCTGGAGTTCTCGGGGACAGTACTATGGCTACACCTTC	TRBD1	TRBJ1-2	TRBV30	once
CASRKGGSTRNQPQHF	TGTGCCAGTAGGAAGGGTGGGAGCACTCGGAATCAGCCCCAGCATTTT	NA	TRBJ1-5	TRBV19	NA
CASSRDSINSPLHF	TGTGCCAGCAGTCGGGACAGCATAAATTCACCCCTCCACTTT	TRBD1	TRBJ1-6	TRBV2	once
CASSLASGPNTEAFF	TGTGCCAGCAGCTTAGCGTCGGGTCCGAACACTGAAGCTTTCTTT	NA	TRBJ1-1	TRBV7-9	NA
CASSNRDRGDTQYF	TGTGCCAGCAGCAACCGGGACAGGGGAGATACGCAGTATTTT	TRBD1	TRBJ2-3	TRBV3-1/TRBV3-2	NA
CASRGQRLYNEQFF	TGTGCCAGCAGAGGACAGCGATTATACAATGAGCAGTTCTTC	NA	TRBJ2-1	TRBV7-2	NA
CASSYAAGNNQPQHF	TGTGCCAGCAGTTACGCGGCAGGGAACAATCAGCCCCAGCATTTT	NA	TRBJ1-5	TRBV6-2/TRBV6-3	NA
CASSFRSTEAFF	TGTGCCAGCAGCTTCCGGAGCACTGAAGCTTTCTTT	NA	TRBJ1-1	TRBV5-8	NA
CAISESGGLGETQYF	TGTGCCATCAGTGAGTCGGGAGGATTGGGAGAGACCCAGTACTTC	NA	TRBJ2-5	TRBV10-3	NA
CSGRTATNMNTEAFF	TGCAGCGGGAGGACAGCAACAAACATGAACACTGAAGCTTTCTTT	NA	TRBJ1-1	TRBV29-1	NA
CARDSRYEQYF	TGTGCCAGGGACAGCCGCTACGAGCAGTACTTC	NA	TRBJ2-7	TRBV6-5	NA
CASSQGGGSGQPQHF	TGTGCCAGCAGCCAAGGGGGAGGGTCGGGTCAGCCCCAGCATTTT	NA	TRBJ1-5	TRBV3-1/TRBV3-2	NA
CASSPSVGNTIYF	TGTGCCAGCAGCCCCTCGGTGGGAAACACCATATATTTT	NA	TRBJ1-3	TRBV11-3	NA
CASSKSPSTSGANVLTF	TGTGCCAGTAGTAAGAGCCCTAGTACCTCTGGGGCCAACGTCCTGACTTTC	NA	TRBJ2-6	TRBV19	NA
CASSLVRSGQSNTEAFF	TGTGCCAGCAGCTTAGTTAGGTCGGGACAGTCGAACACTGAAGCTTTCTTT	TRBD1	TRBJ1-1	TRBV7-8	NA
CASSLEGVNLSQETQYF	TGCGCCAGCAGCTTGGAGGGGGTAAACCTCTCCCAAGAGACCCAGTACTTC	NA	TRBJ2-5	TRBV5-1	NA
CACTKGQQKTEAFF	TGTGCCTGTACGAAGGGACAGCAAAAAACTGAAGCTTTCTTT	TRBD1	TRBJ1-1	TRBV19	NA
CAWTVGAMNTGELFF	TGTGCCTGGACCGTGGGAGCGATGAACACCGGGGAGCTGTTTTTT	NA	TRBJ2-2	TRBV30	NA
CASTERQGSNEKLFF	TGTGCCAGCACCGAAAGACAGGGATCTAATGAAAAACTGTTTTTT	TRBD1	TRBJ1-4	TRBV6-5	NA
CAISESGGGSETQYF	TGTGCCATCAGTGAGTCGGGCGGGGGGTCAGAGACCCAGTACTTC	TRBD2	TRBJ2-5	TRBV10-3	NA
CASSVVTSGANVLTF	TGTGCCAGCAGCGTAGTGACTTCTGGGGCCAACGTCCTGACTTTC	NA	TRBJ2-6	TRBV9	NA
CASSPLANTEAFF	TGTGCCAGCAGCCCCCTGGCGAACACTGAAGCTTTCTTT	NA	TRBJ1-1	TRBV11-2	NA
CASSNYEQYF	TGTGCCAGCAGTAACTACGAGCAGTACTTC	NA	TRBJ2-7	TRBV3-1/TRBV3-2	NA
CASRTDTTNTIYF	TGTGCCAGCAGAACGGACACTACAAACACCATATATTTT	NA	TRBJ1-3	TRBV12-3/TRBV12-4	NA
CASSTNRGLNTEAFF	TGTGCCAGCAGCACCAACAGGGGATTGAACACTGAAGCTTTCTTT	TRBD1	TRBJ1-1	TRBV7-9	NA
CAGQRNTEAFF	TGTGCCGGACAGAGGAACACTGAAGCTTTCTTT	NA	TRBJ1-1	TRBV7-9	NA
CASSYPGQRNYGYTF	TGTGCCAGCAGCTACCCGGGACAGAGAAACTATGGCTACACCTTC	TRBD1	TRBJ1-2	TRBV11-2	NA
CASSSPGGSSYEQYF	TGTGCCAGTAGTTCCCCAGGGGGGAGCTCCTACGAGCAGTACTTC	NA	TRBJ2-7	TRBV19	NA
CASSPNRGQNTEAFF	TGTGCCAGCAGCCCGAATAGAGGACAGAACACTGAAGCTTTCTTT	NA	TRBJ1-1	TRBV6-5	NA
CASSPGGLVQGGEKLFF	TGTGCCAGCAGTCCCGGAGGATTAGTACAGGGTGGTGAAAAACTGTTTTTT	NA	TRBJ1-4	TRBV28	NA
CASGLDRWTEAFF	TGTGCTAGTGGTTTAGACAGATGGACTGAAGCTTTCTTT	NA	TRBJ1-1	TRBV12-5	NA
CASGLGGANVLTF	TGTGCCAGCGGACTGGGTGGGGCCAACGTCCTGACTTTC	NA	TRBJ2-6	TRBV12-3/TRBV12-4	NA
CASSLAATITPYEQYF	TGTGCCAGCAGTTTAGCGGCCACAATCACTCCCTACGAGCAGTACTTC	NA	TRBJ2-7	TRBV28	once
CAWSPRGLMNTEAFF	TGTGCCTGGAGTCCACGAGGGCTTATGAACACTGAAGCTTTCTTT	NA	TRBJ1-1	TRBV30	once
CASSLMGQGSNEQFF	TGTGCCAGCAGCTTAATGGGACAGGGTTCCAATGAGCAGTTCTTC	TRBD1	TRBJ2-1	TRBV7-2	once
CATSREGGYETKTEAFF	TGTGCCACCAGCAGAGAAGGGGGTTACGAGACGAAGACTGAAGCTTTCTTT	NA	TRBJ1-1	TRBV15	NA
CASSRGSGELFF	TGTGCCAGTAGCAGGGGTTCCGGGGAGCTGTTTTTT	NA	TRBJ2-2	TRBV19	once
CASSQMPLAPGNQETQYF	TGTGCCAGCTCCCAGATGCCTCTAGCCCCGGGGAACCAAGAGACCCAGTACTTC	NA	TRBJ2-5	TRBV18	NA
CASRGRGARETQYF	TGTGCCAGCAGAGGCAGGGGGGCTCGAGAGACCCAGTACTTC	NA	TRBJ2-5	TRBV13	NA
CASSLQGSNSPLHF	TGTGCCAGCAGCCTACAGGGATCTAATTCACCCCTCCACTTT	NA	TRBJ1-6	TRBV2	NA
CATSRNQGGRETQYF	TGTGCCACCAGCAGGAATCAGGGTGGTAGGGAGACCCAGTACTTC	NA	TRBJ2-5	TRBV15	NA
CAISESGLIYEQYF	TGTGCCATCAGTGAGTCGGGCCTGATCTACGAGCAGTACTTC	NA	TRBJ2-7	TRBV10-3	NA
CASRGSTDTQYF	TGTGCCAGCCGAGGTAGTACCGATACGCAGTATTTT	NA	TRBJ2-3	TRBV6-5	NA
CASRDDRGGNQPQHF	TGCGCCAGCAGGGATGACAGGGGGGGCAATCAGCCCCAGCATTTT	TRBD1	TRBJ1-5	TRBV10-2	few
CASSQVGTGGQETQYF	TGTGCCAGCAGCCAAGTAGGGACAGGGGGCCAGGAGACCCAGTACTTC	TRBD1	TRBJ2-5	TRBV4-2	NA
CASSPLRGSPLHF	TGTGCCAGCAGCCCCCTTAGGGGTTCACCCCTCCACTTT	NA	TRBJ1-6	TRBV7-2	NA
CSVSTGGTDTQYF	TGCAGCGTTTCTACCGGGGGCACAGATACGCAGTATTTT	NA	TRBJ2-3	TRBV29-1	NA
CAWSQGGRNTIYF	TGTGCCTGGAGCCAAGGAGGACGAAACACCATATATTTT	NA	TRBJ1-3	TRBV30	NA
CASGITTNTGELFF	TGTGCTAGTGGTATAACAACGAACACCGGGGAGCTGTTTTTT	NA	TRBJ2-2	TRBV12-5	NA
CAWKTNRDRYQETQYF	TGTGCCTGGAAAACGAACCGGGACAGATACCAAGAGACCCAGTACTTC	TRBD1	TRBJ2-5	TRBV30	NA
CASSIGGGPTGELFF	TGTGCCAGTAGTATAGGTGGGGGCCCCACCGGGGAGCTGTTTTTT	NA	TRBJ2-2	TRBV19	NA
CASMSGSANTGELFF	TGTGCCAGTATGTCCGGCAGCGCGAACACCGGGGAGCTGTTTTTT	NA	TRBJ2-2	TRBV19	NA
CASSSPSGYGGELFF	TGTGCCAGCAGCTCCCCTAGTGGGTATGGCGGGGAGCTGTTTTTT	NA	TRBJ2-2	TRBV7-6	NA
CASSLEGLLAPRVADTQYF	TGTGCCAGCAGCTTGGAAGGACTCCTAGCTCCCCGGGTCGCAGATACGCAGTATTTT	NA	TRBJ2-3	TRBV5-4	NA